What follows is one T cell receptor (beta chain) and its context. Its matching antigen is unknown. This was a deep-level run. TCRdb's table, derived via immunoSEQ multiplex PCR, lists solely in-frame clones and lacks some. The sample comprises approximately 1.5 million clones, 95% to 99% of which are singletons, and roughly 0.45% rests with the top ten. The CDR3 covers 14 residues. Germline values: CDR1 SSHAT, CDR2 FNYEAQ (reference sequence). J lost 6 bases, V lost 1 base, and 3 bases had no gene match. This sample is drawn from a study of shared clonotypes between healthy human individuals. Study-level results: It was anticipated that sequencing depth would influence how many clonotypes donors shared. Represented diversity, genetic and exposure-history alike, was limited by few donors.

What was sequenced was naive CD4+ T cells sorted from blood. Subset defined: CD45RA+ positively selected. This TCR derives from a man aged 25 to 40 in good health. The gene calls are TRBV7-7 and TRBJ2-1, with TRBD2 matching 7 bases. This chain's CDR3 is CASSLGGGPNEQFF. CDR3 coding DNA: TGTGCCAGCAGCTTAGGGGGAGGGCCCAATGAGCAGTTCTTC.